This T cell receptor (beta chain) was profiled in a study of human T cells and chemical hapten exposure. Documented time point: patch test 3, about 24 weeks after DPC sensitization. Treatment: therapeutic diphenylcyclopropenone sensitization with weekly scalp DPC. Details on this clonotype: Its antigen is currently unknown.

Germline V lookup: CDR1 SQVTM, CDR2 ANQGSEA. Trimming took 4 bases from V and 7 from J, leaving 13 bases between them. CDR3 length: 13 residues. In the authors' methods: Per sample, the median was 95,638 TCRs, with values from about 24,000 to 680,000. TCRdb reprocessed the RACE reads via MiXCR and lists one record per CDR3 protein. In this record, the V and J calls reflect TCRdb's handling and not the investigators' own analysis. The sample lists 75,000 to 90,000 distinct CDR3 sequences, 10% to 11% seen once, with about 3.5% in the top ten. Study outcomes and limitations: Relative to controls, expanded TCRs formed significantly more large CDR3 similarity clusters. TCRs exceeding 1 in 1000 frequency stayed unchanged with DPC sensitization.

The input for sequencing was whole blood, taken in connection with sensitization to the hapten diphenylcyclopropenone (DPC). This chain joins TRBV29-1 and TRBJ1-4; D gene uncertain. The TCR comes from a woman in her forties or fifties with alopecia areata. Some clones in this sample may be carry-over from other donors' samples. Written as DNA, the CDR3 is TGCAGCGTTGGGACTAGGTGGGGTGAAAAACTGTTTTTT. As protein: CSVGTRWGEKLFF.